The present TCR beta chain was sequenced within a study of vaccination and CD4 T cells after COVID-19. At the level of the study: Post-COVID sampling occurred a median about 110 days after diagnosis (range 35 to 161).

Treatment in this sample: approximately nine-day PBMC culture with coronavirus spike peptide pools or control peptides (ViraFEST assay). PBMCs were cultured at two million per well with approximately 9.8 IU/ml IL-2 and approximately 10 ug/ml peptide pools. About this clonotype itself: The antigen remains undetermined.

Cultured CD4+ T cells had their DNA profiled by the Oncomine TCR Beta short-read assay. In TCRdb, the PCR reads were re-called with MiXCR into one record per CDR3 protein. The sample has just over 20,000 distinct CDR3 sequences, 70% seen once. This sequence was found in a human donor who had recovered from COVID-19. Input material: CD4+ T cells from blood, cultured in vitro.

DNA of the CDR3: TGTGCCAGCAGTTACTCGCGTCTGGGGGTGGGTGGAAACACCATATATTTT. It translates to CASSYSRLGVGGNTIYF. The chain carries TRBV6-5 and TRBJ1-3, with TRBD1 as a possible D gene (5 bases). V was clipped by 0 bases and J by 3 bases, with 15 bases between them. The CDR3 consists of 17 residues. In germline, CDR1 is MNHEY, CDR2 SVGAGI.